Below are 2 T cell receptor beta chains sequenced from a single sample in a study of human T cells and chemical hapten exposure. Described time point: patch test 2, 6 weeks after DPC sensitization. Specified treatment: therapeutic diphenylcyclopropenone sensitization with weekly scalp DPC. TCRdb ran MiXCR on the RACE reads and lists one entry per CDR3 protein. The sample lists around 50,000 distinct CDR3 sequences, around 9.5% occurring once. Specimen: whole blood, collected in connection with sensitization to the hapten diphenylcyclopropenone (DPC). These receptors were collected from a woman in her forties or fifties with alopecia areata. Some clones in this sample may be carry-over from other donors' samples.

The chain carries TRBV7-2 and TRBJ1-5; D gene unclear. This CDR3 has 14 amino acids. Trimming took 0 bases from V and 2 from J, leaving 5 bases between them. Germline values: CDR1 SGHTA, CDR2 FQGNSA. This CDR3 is CASSLALGNQPQHF. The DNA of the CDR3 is TGTGCCAGCAGCTTAGCTCTGGGCAATCAGCCCCAGCATTTT. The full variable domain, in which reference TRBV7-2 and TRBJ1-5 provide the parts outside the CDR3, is GAGVSQSPSNKVTEKGKDVELRCDPISGHTALYWYRQSLGQGLEFLIYFQGNSAPDKSGLPSDRFSAERTGGSVSTLTIQRTQQEDSAVYLCASSLALGNQPQHFGDGTRLSIL.

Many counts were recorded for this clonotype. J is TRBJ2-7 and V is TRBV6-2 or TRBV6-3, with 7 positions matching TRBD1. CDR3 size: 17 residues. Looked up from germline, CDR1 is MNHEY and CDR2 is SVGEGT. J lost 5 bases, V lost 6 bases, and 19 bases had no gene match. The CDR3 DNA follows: TGTGCCAGCAGCCTCACCCTGTTACCAACAGGGGCGGACGAGCAGTACTTC. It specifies CASSLTLLPTGADEQYF.